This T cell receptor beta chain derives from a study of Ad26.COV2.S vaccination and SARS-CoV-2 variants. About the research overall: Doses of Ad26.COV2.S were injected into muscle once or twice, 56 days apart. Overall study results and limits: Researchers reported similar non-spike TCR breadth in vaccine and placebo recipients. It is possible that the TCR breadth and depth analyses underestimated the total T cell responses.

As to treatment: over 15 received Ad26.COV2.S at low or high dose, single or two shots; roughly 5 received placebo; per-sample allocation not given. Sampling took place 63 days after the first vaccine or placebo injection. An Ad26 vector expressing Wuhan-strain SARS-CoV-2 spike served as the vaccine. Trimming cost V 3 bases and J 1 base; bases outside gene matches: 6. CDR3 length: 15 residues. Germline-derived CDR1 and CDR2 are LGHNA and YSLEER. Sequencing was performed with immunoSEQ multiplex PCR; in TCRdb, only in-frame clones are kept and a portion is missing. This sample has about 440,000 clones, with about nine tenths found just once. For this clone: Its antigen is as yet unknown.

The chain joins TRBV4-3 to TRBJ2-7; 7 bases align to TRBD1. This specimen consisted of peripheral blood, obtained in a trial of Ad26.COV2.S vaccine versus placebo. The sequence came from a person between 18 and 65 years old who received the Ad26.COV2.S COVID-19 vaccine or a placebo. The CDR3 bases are TGCGCCAGCAGCCACCGGGACAGCGAATCCTACGAGCAGTACTTC. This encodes CASSHRDSESYEQYF.